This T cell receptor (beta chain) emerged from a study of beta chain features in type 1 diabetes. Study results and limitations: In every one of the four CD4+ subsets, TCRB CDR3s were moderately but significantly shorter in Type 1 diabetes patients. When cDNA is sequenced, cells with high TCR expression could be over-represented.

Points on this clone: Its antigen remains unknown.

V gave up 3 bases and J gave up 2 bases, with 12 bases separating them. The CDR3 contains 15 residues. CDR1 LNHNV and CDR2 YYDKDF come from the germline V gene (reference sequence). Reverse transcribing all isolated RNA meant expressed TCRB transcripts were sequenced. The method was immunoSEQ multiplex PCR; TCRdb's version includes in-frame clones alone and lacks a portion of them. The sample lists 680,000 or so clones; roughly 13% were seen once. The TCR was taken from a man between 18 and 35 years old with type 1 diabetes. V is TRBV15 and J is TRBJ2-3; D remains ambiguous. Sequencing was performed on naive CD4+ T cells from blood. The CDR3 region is CATSRRGFITDTQYF. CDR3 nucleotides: TGTGCCACCAGCAGGCGCGGTTTTATCACAGATACGCAGTATTTT.